Each of the 30 T cell receptor beta chains below was sequenced from the same sample in a study of metastatic and nonmetastatic thyroid tumors. Treatment of any kind had been given to no patient before thyroid surgery. From the PCR reads, TCRdb re-called clones with MiXCR. This table holds roughly 93,000 clones, about 12% found once. Sequencing was performed on blood. The receptors come from a female donor with papillary thyroid cancer or a benign thyroid nodule (not recorded which). Some clones in this sample may be carry-over from other donors' samples.

This clone was counted ten times or more. This chain connects TRBV6-1 to TRBJ1-2, with D perhaps matching TRBD1 (6 bases). In germline, CDR1 is MNHNS, CDR2 SASEGT. V was clipped by 2 bases and J by 4 bases, with 11 bases between them. This CDR3 is 14 amino acids long. The CDR3 DNA follows: TGTGCCAGCAGTGAAAGGGGGGAGGCCTATGGCTACACCTTC. This encodes CASSERGEAYGYTF.

This clone was counted many times. The DNA of the CDR3 is TGTGCCAGCAGCTTAACGGGGGCGATGAACACTGAAGCTTTCTTT. Its translation: CASSLTGAMNTEAFF. The gene calls are TRBV7-2 and TRBJ1-1; D perhaps matches TRBD1 (6 bases). The germline CDR1 and CDR2 sequences are SGHTA and FQGNSA. The CDR3 runs to 15 residues. Trimming stripped 2 bases from V and 0 bases from J, with 10 bases between.

This clone was counted many times. The chain employs TRBV28 and TRBJ1-1, with D unclear. V was cut by 3 bases and J by 2 bases, with 10 bases left in between. Germline V gene data show CDR1 as MDHEN and CDR2 as SYDVKM. CDR3 length equals 14 residues. CDR3 region: CASSLGGINTEAFF. The CDR3 DNA reads TGTGCCAGCAGTTTGGGAGGGATTAACACTGAAGCTTTCTTT. Supplemented by reference TRBV28 and TRBJ1-1, the full variable domain reads DVKVTQSSRYLVKRTGEKVFLECVQDMDHENMFWYRQDPGLGLRLIYFSYDVKMKEKGDIPEGYSVSREKKERFSLILESASTNQTSMYLCASSLGGINTEAFFGQGTRLTVV.

Only one count was recorded for this clone. The junction shows a germline mismatch at one end, possibly a read error. The rearrangement joins TRBV3-1 to TRBJ2-3; D is uncertain. Per the germline V gene, CDR1 is LGHDT and CDR2 is YNNKEL (reference sequence). The CDR3 is 15 residues long. The CDR3 loop is CASSLDGLAPRYAVF. CDR3 coding DNA: TGTGCCAGCAGCCTCGACGGGTTAGCACCCAGATACGCAGTATTT.

About this clone itself: Its ends do not fully match the called genes, so a read error is possible. The CDR3 loop reads CASPPWTGRVDEQYF. In DNA, the CDR3 is TGTGCCAGCCCACCATGGACAGGGCGCGTCGACGAGCAGTACTTC. V and J are TRBV18 and TRBJ2-7; TRBD1 matches at 8 bases. The CDR3 extends over 15 amino acids. Germline values: CDR1 KGHSH, CDR2 LQKENI.

This clone appeared many times. CDR3 in amino acids: CASSTTGSIYEQFF. The CDR3 DNA is TGTGCCAGCTCAACGACAGGGTCAATATATGAGCAGTTCTTC. The chain employs TRBV18 and TRBJ2-1; 7 bases agree with TRBD1. CDR3 size: 14 residues. Germline V gene data show CDR1 as KGHSH and CDR2 as LQKENI. V was pared by 5 bases and J by 8 bases, with 9 bases of the junction left unmatched.

The sample holds many counts of this clone. The chain combines TRBV9 with TRBJ2-1; 11 positions match TRBD2. The CDR3 length is 16 residues. V lost 2 bases to trimming and J lost 5 bases; unmatched junction nucleotides: 6. From germline, CDR1 is SGDLS and CDR2 YYNGEE. The CDR3 DNA reads as TGTGCCAGCAGCGTTTACCTAGCGGGAGGACACAATGAGCAGTTCTTC. Translating it yields CASSVYLAGGHNEQFF.

The sample holds many counts of this clone. V and J are TRBV3-1 and TRBJ1-2; D is possibly TRBD1 (5 bases). Trimming stripped 1 base from V and 5 bases from J, with 17 bases between. There are 16 residues in the CDR3. Germline CDR1 and CDR2: LGHDT and YNNKEL (reference sequence). Here the CDR3 DNA reads TGTGCCAGCAGCCAAGTTCCAGGGAGATTGGGGTATGGCTACACCTTC. This translates into CASSQVPGRLGYGYTF.

This clone was counted many times. V and J are TRBV6-2 or TRBV6-3 and TRBJ2-1; D is uncertain. This CDR3 has 12 amino acids. CDR1 and CDR2 (germline): MNHEY, SVGEGT. V was shortened by 7 bases and J by 6 bases, with 10 bases between the two germline ends. The CDR3: CASKTVVNEQFF. The CDR3 coding sequence is TGTGCCAGCAAGACGGTAGTCAATGAGCAGTTCTTC.

As for this clone: A much bigger clone sits one base away, suggesting this may be a read error. The rearrangement links TRBV20-1 to TRBJ1-1; D is undetermined. The germline V gene encodes CDR1 DFQATT and CDR2 SNEGSKA (reference sequence). This CDR3 has 12 amino acids. CDR3 nucleotides: TGCCGGACCAACGAATGGAACACTGAAGCTTTCTTT. Protein product: CRTNEWNTEAFF.

This clone was recorded once. One end of the junction does not line up with germline, which may come from a read error. V gene TRBV7-8 combines with J gene TRBJ2-7; 7 bases map to TRBD2. Germline V gene sequence: CDR1 SGHVS, CDR2 FQNEAQ. The CDR3 totals 17 residues. This chain's CDR3 is CASSSRGIGGRLYEQHF. Here the CDR3 DNA reads TGTGCCAGCAGCTCCAGAGGTATTGGCGGGAGATTATACGAGCAGCACTTC.

This clone has ten or more counts. The CDR3 DNA sequence: TGTGCCACCAGCAGAGGACTAGCGGGAGGGAGGAGCGATGAGCAGTTCTTC. Translation gives CATSRGLAGGRSDEQFF. V is TRBV15 and J is TRBJ2-1; 14 nucleotides match TRBD2. The CDR3 loop spans 17 amino acids. V shed 1 base, J shed 8 bases, and the junction held 7 bases outside the gene matches. CDR1 is LNHNV and CDR2 is YYDKDF in the germline V gene (reference sequence).

This clone was seen many times. This rearrangement joins TRBV24-1 to TRBJ2-2; 9 nucleotides match TRBD1. CDR1 KGHDR and CDR2 SFDVKD come from the germline V gene. The CDR3 sequence is 17 residues long. J lost 0 bases, V lost 0 bases, and 1 base had no gene match. The CDR3 region is CATSDLGTGTNTGELFF. CDR3 in DNA: TGTGCCACCAGTGATTTGGGGACAGGGACGAACACCGGGGAGCTGTTTTTT.

This clone was counted ten times or more. The rearrangement uses TRBV28 and TRBJ2-3; 7 bases match TRBD1. CDR3 size: 14 residues. Germline CDR1 reads MDHEN; CDR2 reads SYDVKM. The V and J ends lost 6 bases and 0 bases, in that order; junction bases with no gene match: 3. CDR3: CASRDRTSTDTQYF. The CDR3 region has the DNA TGTGCCAGCAGGGACAGGACTAGCACAGATACGCAGTATTTT.

This clone has ten or more counts. Different DNA sequences within this sample yield the same CDR3. The gene calls are TRBV18 and TRBJ2-3, with 9 positions matching TRBD1. The germline V gene encodes CDR1 KGHSH and CDR2 LQKENI. The CDR3 has 16 residues. J gave up 5 bases and V 3 bases, and 9 bases lay outside the gene matches. CDR3: CASSPPGQGRVDTQYF. The DNA of the CDR3 is TGTGCCAGCTCACCGCCGGGACAGGGTAGAGTAGATACGCAGTATTTT.

This clone was detected many times. The chain joins TRBV9 to TRBJ2-2, with D unresolved. The germline CDR1 and CDR2 sequences are SGDLS and YYNGEE. The CDR3 has 12 residues. V was trimmed by 4 bases and J by 2 bases, leaving 3 bases between them. The CDR3 DNA reads as TGTGCCAGCAGCTTAAACACCGGGGAGCTGTTTTTT. Protein: CASSLNTGELFF.

On this clone itself: A junction boundary mismatches the germline segment, possibly from a read error. This chain links TRBV7-3 with TRBJ2-1; the D gene is possibly TRBD2 (6 bases). Germline V lookup: CDR1 SGHTA, CDR2 FQGTGA. The CDR3 runs to 16 residues. The CDR3 loop is CASSRGPWDSSNEHFF. The CDR3 DNA follows: TGTGCCAGCAGCCGAGGGCCGTGGGACTCCTCCAATGAGCATTTCTTC.

This clone was counted a few times. Compared with germline, one end of the junction differs, possibly owing to a read error. V and J are TRBV6-2 or TRBV6-3 and TRBJ2-1, with D perhaps TRBD1 (5 bases). The CDR3 is 12 residues long. The germline V gene encodes CDR1 MNHEY and CDR2 SVGEGT. Here the CDR3 reads CASSTGLLPQFF. The CDR3 region has the DNA TGTGCCAGCAGTACAGGTTTACTTCCCCAGTTCTTT.

This clone was recorded at least ten times. This chain connects TRBV4-3 to TRBJ2-3; the D call may be TRBD1 or TRBD2 (5 bases each). Germline V gives CDR1 LGHNA, CDR2 YSLEER. Trimming stripped 11 bases from V and 6 bases from J, with 24 bases between. This CDR3 has 15 amino acids. In DNA, the CDR3 is TGCGCCTCCAAGGCGGGTGGGATAGGGGATGATACGCAGTATTTT. Its protein is CASKAGGIGDDTQYF.

This clone has at least ten counts. The V call is TRBV10-3, the J call TRBJ2-7; D may match TRBD1 or TRBD2 (5 bases each). The CDR3 contains 14 residues. Trimming took off 0 bases at V and 4 bases at J, with 10 bases between the two ends. Germline V lookup: CDR1 ENHRY, CDR2 SYGVKD. The CDR3 DNA follows: TGTGCCATCAGTGAGTCGGCAGGGAGATACGAGCAGTACTTC. Translated, it gives CAISESAGRYEQYF.

There are a few counts of this clone. V usage is TRBV12-3 or TRBV12-4 and J usage is TRBJ1-2, with unresolved D. The CDR3 has 13 residues. Trimming took 3 bases from V and 4 from J, leaving 9 bases between them. The CDR3 loop is CASSLARLYGYTF. The CDR3 region has the DNA TGTGCCAGCAGTTTGGCAAGACTCTATGGCTACACCTTC.

This clone was detected ten times or more. This sequence joins TRBV20-1 and TRBJ2-7; 8 bases agree with TRBD1. The J segment lost 4 bases and the V segment lost 6 bases, leaving 11 bases of the junction unmatched. Germline V CDR1 and CDR2: DFQATT, SNEGSKA (reference sequence). The length of the CDR3 is 14 residues. The CDR3 is CSAERTGNRYEQYF. For the CDR3, the DNA is TGCAGTGCCGAGCGGACAGGGAATCGGTACGAGCAGTACTTC.

Ten or more counts support this clone. The CDR3 spells CASSQDRTSSDTGELFF. The CDR3 DNA sequence: TGCGCCAGCAGCCAAGACCGGACAAGCTCCGACACCGGGGAGCTGTTTTTT. V is TRBV4-3 and J is TRBJ2-2; D is possibly TRBD1 (5 bases). The CDR3 sequence is 17 residues long. Germline values: CDR1 LGHNA, CDR2 YSLEER. V lost 0 bases to trimming and J lost 3 bases, with 14 bases between them.

This CDR3 reads CASIPVAVEEQFF. The CDR3 DNA is TGTGCCAGTATTCCTGTAGCGGTAGAGGAGCAGTTCTTC. The chain has TRBV19 and TRBJ2-1; TRBD2 is a possible D gene (6 bases). Germline V gene lookup returns CDR1 LNHDA and CDR2 SQIVND (reference sequence). V was cut by 7 bases and J by 10 bases, with 17 bases left in between. This CDR3 has 13 amino acids. The variable domain in full, with the rest retrieved from reference TRBV19 and TRBJ2-1, is DGGITQSPKYLFRKEGQNVTLSCEQNLNHDAMYWYRQDPGQGLRLIYYSQIVNDFQKGDIAEGYSVSREKKESFPLTVTSAQKNPTAFYLCASIPVAVEEQFFGPGTRLTVL.

At least ten counts were recorded for this clone. This chain uses TRBV28 with TRBJ1-1; D possibly corresponds to TRBD1 (5 bases). Trimming left V 10 bases short and J 5 bases short, with 20 bases between. CDR1 is MDHEN and CDR2 is SYDVKM in the germline V gene. The CDR3 sequence is 14 residues long. For the CDR3, the DNA is TGTGCCATTACCCCGAGCGGGGGTAGGACTGAAGCTTTCTTT. This gives the protein CAITPSGGRTEAFF.

This clone was counted at least ten times. V usage is TRBV15 and J usage is TRBJ2-7, with 9 bases matching TRBD1. The V and J ends lost 5 bases and 7 bases, in that order; junction bases with no gene match: 6. CDR3 length equals 13 residues. CDR1 LNHNV and CDR2 YYDKDF come from the germline V gene (reference sequence). The chain's CDR3 is CATSGDRVGEQYF. Here the CDR3 DNA reads TGTGCCACCAGCGGGGACAGGGTTGGTGAGCAGTACTTC. Full variable domain (missing parts from reference TRBV15 and TRBJ2-7): DAMVIQNPRYQVTQFGKPVTLSCSQTLNHNVMYWYQQKSSQAPKLLFHYYDKDFNNEADTPDNFQSRRPNTSFCFLDIRSPGLGDTAMYLCATSGDRVGEQYFGPGTRLTVT.

This clone was recorded at least ten times. The V gene is TRBV6-6, the J gene TRBJ1-2; TRBD1 might be the D (5 bases). V lost 2 bases and J lost 8, with 12 bases in between. CDR3 size: 13 residues. Germline V CDR1 and CDR2: MNHNY, SVGAGI (reference sequence). In nucleotides, the CDR3 is TGTGCCAGCAGTTACCTAGGGGAGGGCGGCTACACCTTC. Protein product: CASSYLGEGGYTF.

This clone was seen at least ten times. The chain combines TRBV4-2 with TRBJ1-2; 9 nucleotides match TRBD1. Germline CDR1 is LGHNA and CDR2 is YNFKEQ. Germline trimming cut 0 bases from V and 6 bases from J; bases unmatched to any gene: 8. The CDR3 is made up of 16 amino acids. CDR3 sequence reads: CASSQDLTGGRHGYTF. CDR3 bases: TGTGCCAGCAGCCAAGATCTGACAGGGGGAAGGCATGGCTACACCTTC.

This clone occurred many times. This sequence joins TRBV20-1 and TRBJ2-3; 14 nucleotides agree with TRBD2. This CDR3 is 20 amino acids long. Trimming took 1 base from V and 2 from J; bases not matched to a gene: 14. Germline V gene data show CDR1 as DFQATT and CDR2 as SNEGSKA (reference sequence). The CDR3: CSARGLFKGLAGADTDTQYF. For the CDR3, the DNA is TGCAGTGCTAGAGGTCTATTTAAGGGACTAGCGGGAGCCGACACAGATACGCAGTATTTT.

This clone was recorded at least ten times. The rearrangement uses TRBV24-1 and TRBJ1-5; 9 bases agree with TRBD1. This CDR3 has 15 amino acids. Germline values: CDR1 KGHDR, CDR2 SFDVKD. V lost 4 bases to trimming and J lost 9 bases; unmatched junction nucleotides: 9. The CDR3 protein is CATSETGQGSWPQHF. The DNA for the CDR3 is TGTGCCACCAGTGAAACGGGACAGGGCTCTTGGCCCCAGCATTTT.